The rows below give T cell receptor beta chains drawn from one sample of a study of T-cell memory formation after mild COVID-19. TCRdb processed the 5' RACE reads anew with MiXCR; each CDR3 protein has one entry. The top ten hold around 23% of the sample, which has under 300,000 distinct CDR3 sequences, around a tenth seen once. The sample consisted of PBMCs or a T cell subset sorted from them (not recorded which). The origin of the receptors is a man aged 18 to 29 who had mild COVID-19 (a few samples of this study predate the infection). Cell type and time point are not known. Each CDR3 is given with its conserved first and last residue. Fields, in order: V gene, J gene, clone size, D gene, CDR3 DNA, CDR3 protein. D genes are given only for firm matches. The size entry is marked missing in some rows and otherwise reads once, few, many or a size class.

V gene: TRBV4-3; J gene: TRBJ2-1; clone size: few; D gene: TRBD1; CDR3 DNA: TGCGCCAGCAGCCAAGATTCCTCGGGACAGGGGAATCCCAATGAGCAGTTCTTC; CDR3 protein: CASSQDSSGQGNPNEQFF
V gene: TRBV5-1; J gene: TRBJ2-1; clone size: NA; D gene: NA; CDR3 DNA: TGCGCCAGCTCCCCTGGGGGGGGGGGCAACAGTGAGCAGTTCTTC; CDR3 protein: CASSPGGGGNSEQFF
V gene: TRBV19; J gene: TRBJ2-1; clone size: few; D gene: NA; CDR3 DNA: TGTGCCAGTACCGAAGAGGGGTGGTATTACAATGAGCAGTTCTTC; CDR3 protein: CASTEEGWYYNEQFF
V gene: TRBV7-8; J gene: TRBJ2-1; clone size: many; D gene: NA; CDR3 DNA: TGTGCCAGCAGCTTAGCCGGATTGGGGCAGTTCTTC; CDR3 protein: CASSLAGLGQFF
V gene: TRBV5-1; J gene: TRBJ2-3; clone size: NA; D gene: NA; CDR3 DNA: TGCGCCAGCAGCTTGTGGGGAAGCACAGATACGCAGTATTTT; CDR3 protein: CASSLWGSTDTQYF
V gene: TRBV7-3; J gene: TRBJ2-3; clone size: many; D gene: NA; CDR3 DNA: TGTGCCAGCAGCTTATCCGGGGGAATCACAGATACGCAGTATTTT; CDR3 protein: CASSLSGGITDTQYF
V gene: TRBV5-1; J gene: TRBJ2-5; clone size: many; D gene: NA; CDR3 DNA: TGCGCCAGCAGCTTGGCGGACACCTCCTCGGGGGAGACCCAGTACTTC; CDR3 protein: CASSLADTSSGETQYF
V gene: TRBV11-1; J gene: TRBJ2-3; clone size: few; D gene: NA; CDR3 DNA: TGTGCCAGCAGCCCCCGCGGTAGCGGAACTCGGGATACGCAGTATTTT; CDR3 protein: CASSPRGSGTRDTQYF
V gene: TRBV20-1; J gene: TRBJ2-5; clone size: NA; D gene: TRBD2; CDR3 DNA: TGCAGCCCCCAAGTGGCGGGGGGGGCAGGAGAGACCCAGTACTTC; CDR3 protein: CSPQVAGGAGETQYF
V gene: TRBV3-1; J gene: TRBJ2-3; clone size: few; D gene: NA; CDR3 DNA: TGTGCCAGCAGCCAAGATGTATGGGGGGCAACAGATACGCAGTATTTT; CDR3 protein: CASSQDVWGATDTQYF
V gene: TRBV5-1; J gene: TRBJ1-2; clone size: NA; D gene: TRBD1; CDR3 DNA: TGCGCCAGCAGCTTGGAGGGGGCTCGTGGCTACACCTTC; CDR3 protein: CASSLEGARGYTF
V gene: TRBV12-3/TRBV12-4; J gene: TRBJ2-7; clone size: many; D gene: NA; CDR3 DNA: TGTGCCAGCACAGGCAGAAGGGGCGCCTACGAGCAGTACTTC; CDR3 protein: CASTGRRGAYEQYF
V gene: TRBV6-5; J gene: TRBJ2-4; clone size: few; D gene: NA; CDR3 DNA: TGTGCTACCGGCAAAAACATTCAGTACTTC; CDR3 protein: CATGKNIQYF
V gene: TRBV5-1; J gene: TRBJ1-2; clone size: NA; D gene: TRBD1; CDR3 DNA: TGCGCCAGCTACGACAGGGACCCTAACTATGGCTACACCTTC; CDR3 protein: CASYDRDPNYGYTF
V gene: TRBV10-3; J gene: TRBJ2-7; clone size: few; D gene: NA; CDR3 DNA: TGTGCCATCAGCAGGGGTCCTTTCGAGCAGTACTTC; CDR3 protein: CAISRGPFEQYF
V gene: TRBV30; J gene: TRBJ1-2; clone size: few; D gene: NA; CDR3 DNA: TGTGCCTGGAGTCCAAGGAACTATGGCTACACCTTC; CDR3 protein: CAWSPRNYGYTF
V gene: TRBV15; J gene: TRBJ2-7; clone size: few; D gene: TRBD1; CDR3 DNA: TGTGCCACCAGCAGGACTTCTGGACAGGGTCGCTACGAGCAGTACTTC; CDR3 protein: CATSRTSGQGRYEQYF
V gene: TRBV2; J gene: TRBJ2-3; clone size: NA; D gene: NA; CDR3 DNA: TGTGCCAGCAGTGATGAGGGGTCAGATACGCAGTATTTT; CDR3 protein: CASSDEGSDTQYF
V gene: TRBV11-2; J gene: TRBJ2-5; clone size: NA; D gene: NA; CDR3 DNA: TGTGCCAGCAGCGCCGAGGGGGTACTCCAGTACTTC; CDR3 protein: CASSAEGVLQYF
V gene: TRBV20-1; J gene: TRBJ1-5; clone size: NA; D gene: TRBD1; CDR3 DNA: TGCAGTGCTAGAGATACCAGGGGGCTCAGTCAGCCCCAGCATTTT; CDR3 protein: CSARDTRGLSQPQHF
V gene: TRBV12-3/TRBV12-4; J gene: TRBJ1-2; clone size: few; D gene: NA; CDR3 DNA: TGTGCCAGCAGTTTAGAGGGCAGCGATAACCTAAGTAACTATGGCTACACCTTC; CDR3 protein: CASSLEGSDNLSNYGYTF
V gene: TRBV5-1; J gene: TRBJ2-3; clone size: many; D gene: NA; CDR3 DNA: TGCGCCAGCAGCTTGGGGCGTAGCGTAGATACGCAGTATTTT; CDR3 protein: CASSLGRSVDTQYF
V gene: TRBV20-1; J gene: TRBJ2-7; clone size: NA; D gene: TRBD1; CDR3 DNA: TGCAGTGCTAGAGGCCCCGCAGGGGGTATCTACGAGCAGTACTTC; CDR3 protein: CSARGPAGGIYEQYF
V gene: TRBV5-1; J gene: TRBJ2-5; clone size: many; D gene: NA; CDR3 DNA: TGCGCCAGCAGAGAGACCCAGTACTTC; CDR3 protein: CASRETQYF
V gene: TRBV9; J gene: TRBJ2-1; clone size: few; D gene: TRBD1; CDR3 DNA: TGTGCCAGCAGCGAGGGGGCTGGAGCCAATGAGCAGTTCTTC; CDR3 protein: CASSEGAGANEQFF
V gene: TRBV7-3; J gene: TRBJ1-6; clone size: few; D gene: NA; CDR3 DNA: TGTGCCAGCAGCGGGCGGGGGTCGGGTTCACCCCTCCACTTT; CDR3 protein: CASSGRGSGSPLHF
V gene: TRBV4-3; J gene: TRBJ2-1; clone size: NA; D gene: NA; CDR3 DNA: TGCGCCAGCAGCCCGGGGTTTCGAGGGGAGCAGTTCTTC; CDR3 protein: CASSPGFRGEQFF
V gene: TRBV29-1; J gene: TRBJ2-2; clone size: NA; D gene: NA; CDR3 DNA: TGCAGCGTTCGGTCCGAGAACACCGGGGAGCTGTTTTTT; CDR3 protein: CSVRSENTGELFF
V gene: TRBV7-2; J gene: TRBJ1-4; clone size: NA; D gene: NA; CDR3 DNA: TGTGCCAGCAGCCCGAGGACAGCCTTACTTGCAACTAATGAAAAACTGTTTTTT; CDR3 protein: CASSPRTALLATNEKLFF
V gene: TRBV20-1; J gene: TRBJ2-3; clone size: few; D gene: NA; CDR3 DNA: TGCAGTGCTAGAGCCCCTGGGGTGAGGGGCTCCACAGATACGCAGTATTTT; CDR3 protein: CSARAPGVRGSTDTQYF
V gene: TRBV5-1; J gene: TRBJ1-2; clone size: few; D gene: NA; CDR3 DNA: TGCGCCAGCAGCTTGGGTGCGGGGGCGAATTTTGATGGCTACACCTTC; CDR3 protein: CASSLGAGANFDGYTF
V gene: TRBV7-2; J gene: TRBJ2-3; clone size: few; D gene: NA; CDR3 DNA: TGTGCCAGCAGCTTAGCCACAGCAGATACGCAGTATTTT; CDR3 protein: CASSLATADTQYF
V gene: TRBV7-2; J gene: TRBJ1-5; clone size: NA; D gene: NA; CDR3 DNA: TGTGCCAGCAGCTTGCGGACATCTAACGGCAATCAGCCCCAGCATTTT; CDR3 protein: CASSLRTSNGNQPQHF
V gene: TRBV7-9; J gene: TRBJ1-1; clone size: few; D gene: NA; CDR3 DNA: TGTGCCAGCAGCTTAACCGGGAGGGATGCTTTCTTT; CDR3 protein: CASSLTGRDAFF
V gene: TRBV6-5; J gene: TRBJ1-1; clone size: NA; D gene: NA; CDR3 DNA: TGTGCCAGCAGTTACAGTCGGGGGGCCTTTGAAGCTTTCTTT; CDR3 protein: CASSYSRGAFEAFF
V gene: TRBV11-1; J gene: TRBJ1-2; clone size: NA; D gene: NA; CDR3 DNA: TGTGCCAGCAGCCAAACGACAGGCCCCTATGGCTACACCTTC; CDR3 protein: CASSQTTGPYGYTF
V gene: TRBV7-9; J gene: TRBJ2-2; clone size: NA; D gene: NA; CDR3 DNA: TGTGCCAGCAGCTTAGTAGGTCACGCGAACACCGGGGAGCTGTTTTTT; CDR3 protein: CASSLVGHANTGELFF
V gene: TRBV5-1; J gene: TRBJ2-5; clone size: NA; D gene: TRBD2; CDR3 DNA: TGCGCCAGCAGCTTGGTACTCGTGACTAGCGGGTCTGAAGAGACCCAGTACTTC; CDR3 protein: CASSLVLVTSGSEETQYF
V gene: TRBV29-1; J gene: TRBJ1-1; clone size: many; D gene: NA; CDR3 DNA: TGCAGCTACTGCGAGGGGAACACTGAAGCTTTCTTT; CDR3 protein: CSYCEGNTEAFF
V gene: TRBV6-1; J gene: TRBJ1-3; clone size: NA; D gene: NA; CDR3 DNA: TGTGCCAGCAGTGGTTTGGGGGCTGGAAACACCATATATTTT; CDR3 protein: CASSGLGAGNTIYF
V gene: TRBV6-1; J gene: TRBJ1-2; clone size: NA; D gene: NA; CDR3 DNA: TGTGCCAGCAGTGAATCCGGGGTTAGGAACTATGGCTACACCTTC; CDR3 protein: CASSESGVRNYGYTF
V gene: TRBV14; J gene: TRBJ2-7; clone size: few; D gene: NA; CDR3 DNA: TGTGCCAGCAGCCAAGCCTGGGGGCGGTCGGAGCAGTACTTC; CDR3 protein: CASSQAWGRSEQYF